This T cell receptor beta chain came from a study of metastatic and nonmetastatic thyroid tumors. TCRdb re-clonotyped the PCR reads through MiXCR. The sample includes approximately 90,000 clones, 8.6% of them seen just once. CDR3 length: 14 residues. The trim removed 5 bases at V and 2 bases at J, leaving 9 bases unmatched. Germline V gene sequence: CDR1 GTSNPN, CDR2 SVGIG (reference sequence). This clone was recorded many times. Every patient underwent thyroid surgery untreated. Material: blood. This sequence joins TRBV30 and TRBJ2-7; TRBD1 matches 7 bases. This sequence originates from a female donor with papillary thyroid cancer or a benign thyroid nodule (not recorded which). Some clones in this sample may be carry-over from other donors' samples. CDR3 in amino acids: CAWGVGGSPYEQYF. The CDR3 bases are TGTGCCTGGGGAGTAGGGGGCTCCCCCTACGAGCAGTACTTC.